What follows is one T cell receptor (beta chain) and its context. As yet, its antigen is unknown. The sample belongs to a study of human T cells and chemical hapten exposure. As for the study in general: Upper-back patches of 0.01% DPC were read at 6 days. General observations from the study: In the PT1 data, expanded TCR counts showed a positive correlation with patch test score. Healthy people's immune response may differ from that of the donors, who had alopecia.

The time point was: patch test 2, 6 weeks after DPC sensitization. Regarding treatment: therapeutic diphenylcyclopropenone sensitization with weekly scalp DPC. Unique molecular identifiers were attached to individual cDNA molecules within the library. TCRdb reanalysed the RACE reads using MiXCR and keeps one entry per CDR3 protein. Of approximately 95,000 distinct CDR3 sequences detected, approximately 10% appear once; the ten largest clones hold around 3%. CDR3 size: 17 residues. V lost 3 bases to trimming and J lost 4 bases, with 18 bases between them. The germline V gene has CDR1 KGHDR and CDR2 SFDVKD.

The sequence was obtained from a woman between 40 and 50 years old with alopecia areata. Some clones in this sample may be carry-over from other donors' samples. The starting material was whole blood, obtained in connection with sensitization to the hapten diphenylcyclopropenone (DPC). The chain recombines TRBV24-1 with TRBJ1-5; possible D gene TRBD1, 5 bases. The CDR3 nucleotides are TGTGCCACCAGTGATAGCAAGGGGAAACCACGAAATCAGCCCCAGCATTTT. Translation gives CATSDSKGKPRNQPQHF.